These T cell receptor beta chains were read from a single sample in a study of control samples from healthy donors and cancer patients. This table comes from immunoSEQ multiplex PCR, and its TCRdb copy is limited to in-frame clones, with some not included. This sample has 40,000 to 55,000 clones, with approximately 70% found just once. The material sequenced was formalin-fixed, paraffin-embedded tissue. These receptors came from a male donor with melanoma. Each CDR3 is given with its conserved first and last residue. A D gene is named only where the DNA matches it firmly. Part of the rows lack a size; the others show once, few, many or a class for expanded clones.

TRBV29-1	NA	TRBJ2-7	NA	TGCAGCGTCGCCCCCGCCGGGACCCCCTACGAGCAGTACTTC	CSVAPAGTPYEQYF
TRBV18	TRBD2	TRBJ2-3	NA	TGTGCCAGCTCACAGGGACTAGCGGGAGACAATTCGCAGTATTTT	CASSQGLAGDNSQYF
TRBV27	NA	TRBJ2-7	few	TGTGCCAGCAGGAGGGGACGGAACTCCTACGAGCAGTACTTC	CASRRGRNSYEQYF
TRBV6-5	NA	TRBJ2-3	NA	TGTGCCAGCCGCCCCGGAGCCGCCACAGATACGCAGTATTTT	CASRPGAATDTQYF
TRBV6-5	TRBD2	TRBJ2-4	NA	TGTGCCAGCAGCCGGACTAGCGGGGGAAACATTCAGTACTTC	CASSRTSGGNIQYF
TRBV5-5	TRBD2	TRBJ2-2	NA	TGTGCCAACAGCTCGATAGCGGGAGGGCGATCGAACACCGGGGAGCTGTTTTTT	CANSSIAGGRSNTGELFF
TRBV28	NA	TRBJ2-1	NA	TGTGCCAGCCTGACTAGTAGTGGGAACAATGAGCAGTTCTTC	CASLTSSGNNEQFF
TRBV27	NA	TRBJ2-7	NA	TGTGCCAGCAGTTTTGACCCGAGGGGGTCCTACGAGCAGTACTTC	CASSFDPRGSYEQYF
TRBV18	NA	TRBJ2-5	NA	TGTGCCAGCTCACTCGGGGTCTACCAAGAGACCCAGTACTTC	CASSLGVYQETQYF
TRBV7-9	TRBD1	TRBJ2-7	many	TGTGCCAGCAGGCACACCGGACAGGGTACCCACGAGCAGTACTTC	CASRHTGQGTHEQYF
TRBV5-1	NA	TRBJ1-5	NA	TGCGCCAGCAGCTTGGATTTGTGGCCTATGCAGGGTAATCAGCCCCAGCATTTT	CASSLDLWPMQGNQPQHF
TRBV28	NA	TRBJ1-1	NA	TGTGCCAGCAGACGAGTGGAGAACACTAAAGCTTTCTTT	CASRRVENTKAFF
TRBV9	TRBD2	TRBJ2-7	NA	TGTGCCAGCAGCGTAGCTAGCGGGGCGGCCTACGAGCAGTACTTC	CASSVASGAAYEQYF
TRBV7-9	NA	TRBJ1-2	NA	TGTGCCAGCAGTAGAGCCTATGGCTACACCTTC	CASSRAYGYTF
TRBV2	NA	TRBJ1-6	NA	TGTGCCAGCTCCGCCGGCGGGGGGGTAAGCTCACCCCTCCACTTT	CASSAGGGVSSPLHF
TRBV5-4	TRBD1	TRBJ2-7	NA	TGTGCCAGCAGCGACCCGTCAGAGGGGGCCCACGAGCAGTACTTC	CASSDPSEGAHEQYF
TRBV6-5	TRBD2	TRBJ2-7	few	TGTGCCAGCGGGGGGGCCTACGAGCAGTACTTC	CASGGAYEQYF
TRBV19	NA	TRBJ1-5	NA	TGTGCCAGTATGAGGGGACTGATGGACAATCAGCCCCAGCATTTT	CASMRGLMDNQPQHF
TRBV5-1	TRBD1	TRBJ1-1	NA	TGCGCCAGCAGCTGGTCGACAGGGACCATGAACACTGAAGCTTTCTTT	CASSWSTGTMNTEAFF
TRBV14	TRBD2	TRBJ2-1	few	TGTGCCAGCAGGGGGACTAGCCCAGTTTATGAGCAGTTCTTC	CASRGTSPVYEQFF
TRBV7-9	NA	TRBJ1-2	NA	TGTGCCAGCAGCTTAGGGACAGTGTCTAACTATGGCTACACCTTC	CASSLGTVSNYGYTF
TRBV10-3	TRBD1	TRBJ1-4	NA	TGTGCCATCAGTGAGGGGACAGGGATTAAAAAACTGTTTTTT	CAISEGTGIKKLFF
TRBV3-1/TRBV3-2	NA	TRBJ2-7	once	TGTGCCAGCAGCCAAGACCTAGCGTTGTCCTACGAGCAGTACTTC	CASSQDLALSYEQYF
TRBV6-5	TRBD1	TRBJ2-7	NA	TGTGCCAGCAGTTACCGGGGACAGGGAACCTACGAGCAGTACTTC	CASSYRGQGTYEQYF
TRBV30	TRBD1	TRBJ2-1	NA	TGTGCCTGGACCGGACAGGCCTACAATGAGCAGTTCTTC	CAWTGQAYNEQFF
TRBV29-1	NA	TRBJ1-4	NA	TGCAGCGTTCACTTGAATGAAAAACTGTTTTTT	CSVHLNEKLFF
TRBV6-5	TRBD1	TRBJ2-7	NA	TGTGCCAGCCCGGGACAGGGACCCTACGAGCAGTACTTC	CASPGQGPYEQYF
TRBV27	NA	TRBJ1-1	NA	TGTGCCAGCAGTTTAATCCATGGCTTGGAAGCTTTCTTT	CASSLIHGLEAFF
TRBV20-1	NA	TRBJ2-7	medium-sized	TGCAGTGCTAGTACCCACGGAAACTACGAGCAGTACTTC	CSASTHGNYEQYF
TRBV23-1	TRBD1	TRBJ1-1	medium-sized	TGCGCCAGCAGTCTGACAGGGCGAGACACTGAAGCTTTCTTT	CASSLTGRDTEAFF
TRBV2	TRBD2	TRBJ2-2	once	TGTGCCAGCAGTAAAGGGACTAGCGCCGGGGAGCTGTTTTTT	CASSKGTSAGELFF
TRBV27	TRBD1	TRBJ1-1	NA	TGTGCCAGCAGTAAGACAGGGGGCACTGAAGCTTTCTTT	CASSKTGGTEAFF
TRBV7-8	NA	TRBJ1-1	NA	TGTGCCAGCAGCTTAGCGTTACAGGGAAACACTGAAGCTTTCTTT	CASSLALQGNTEAFF
TRBV18	NA	TRBJ1-2	NA	TGTGCCAGCTCACCTTTGGCAATAGGAAGTAATGGCTACACCTTC	CASSPLAIGSNGYTF
TRBV9	NA	TRBJ1-6	NA	TGTGCCAGCAGCCCCCACAGGAATTCACCCCTCCACTTT	CASSPHRNSPLHF
TRBV11-3	NA	TRBJ2-3	NA	TGTGCCAACAGCGTCCGGGACTTCTCAGATACGCAGTATTTT	CANSVRDFSDTQYF
TRBV5-5	NA	TRBJ2-2	NA	TGTGCCAGCAGCCACGCCGGGACCTTTAACGCCGGGGAGCTGTTTTTT	CASSHAGTFNAGELFF
TRBV19	TRBD1	TRBJ2-5	NA	TGTGCCAGTAGCCTAACAGGGGAGTGGGAGACCCAGTACTTC	CASSLTGEWETQYF
TRBV18	TRBD2	TRBJ2-4	NA	TGTGCCAGCTCACGGTTCCCTTTGAGGGAGCCAGCGGGGGGCAAAAACATTCAGTACTTC	CASSRFPLREPAGGKNIQYF
TRBV28	NA	TRBJ2-7	NA	TGTGCCAGCAGTTTGCAATACGAGCAGTACTTC	CASSLQYEQYF
TRBV15	TRBD2	TRBJ2-2	NA	TGTGCCACCAGCAGTGAACTAGCGGGCGGGGAGCTGTTTTTT	CATSSELAGGELFF
TRBV7-2	TRBD2	TRBJ2-1	NA	TGTGCCAGCACCATAAGCGGGAGGACCTACAATGAGCAGTTCTTC	CASTISGRTYNEQFF